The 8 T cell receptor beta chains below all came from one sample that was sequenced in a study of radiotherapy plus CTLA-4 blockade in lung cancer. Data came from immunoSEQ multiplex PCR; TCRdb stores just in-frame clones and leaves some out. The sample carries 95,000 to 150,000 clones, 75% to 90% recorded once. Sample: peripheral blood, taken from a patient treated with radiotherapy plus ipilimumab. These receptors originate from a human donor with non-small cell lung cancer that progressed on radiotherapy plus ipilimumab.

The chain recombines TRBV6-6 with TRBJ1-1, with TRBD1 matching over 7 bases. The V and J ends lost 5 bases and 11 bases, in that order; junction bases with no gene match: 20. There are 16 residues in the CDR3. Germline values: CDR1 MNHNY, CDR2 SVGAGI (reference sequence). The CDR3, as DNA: TGTGCCAGCAGTCCCCGACAGGGTCTCGTAATGGTTGCGGCTTTCTTT. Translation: CASSPRQGLVMVAAFF.

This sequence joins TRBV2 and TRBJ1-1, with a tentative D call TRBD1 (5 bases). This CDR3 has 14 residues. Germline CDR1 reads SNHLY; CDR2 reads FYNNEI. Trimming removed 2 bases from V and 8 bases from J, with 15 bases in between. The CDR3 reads CASSEWQGGTEAFF. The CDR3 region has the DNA TGTGCCAGCAGTGAATGGCAGGGTGGGACGGAAGCTTTCTTT.

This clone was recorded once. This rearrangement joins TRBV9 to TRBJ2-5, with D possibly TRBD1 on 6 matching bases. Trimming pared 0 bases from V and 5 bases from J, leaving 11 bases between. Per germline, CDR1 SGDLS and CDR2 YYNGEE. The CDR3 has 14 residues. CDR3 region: CASSVATGPETQYF. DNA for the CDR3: TGTGCCAGCAGCGTAGCAACAGGGCCGGAGACCCAGTACTTC.

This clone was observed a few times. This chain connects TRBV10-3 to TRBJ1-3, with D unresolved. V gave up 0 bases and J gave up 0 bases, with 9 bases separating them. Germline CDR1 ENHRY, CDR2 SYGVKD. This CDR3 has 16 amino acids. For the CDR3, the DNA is TGTGCCATCAGTGAGTCGGACCGACGCTCTGGAAACACCATATATTTT. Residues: CAISESDRRSGNTIYF.

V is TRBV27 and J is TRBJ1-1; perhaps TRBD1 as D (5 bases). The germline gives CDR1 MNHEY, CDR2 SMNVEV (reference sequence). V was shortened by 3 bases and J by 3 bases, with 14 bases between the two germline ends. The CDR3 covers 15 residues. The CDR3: CASSFSRGIHTEAFF. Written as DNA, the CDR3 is TGTGCCAGCAGTTTTTCTCGGGGGATACACACTGAAGCTTTCTTT.

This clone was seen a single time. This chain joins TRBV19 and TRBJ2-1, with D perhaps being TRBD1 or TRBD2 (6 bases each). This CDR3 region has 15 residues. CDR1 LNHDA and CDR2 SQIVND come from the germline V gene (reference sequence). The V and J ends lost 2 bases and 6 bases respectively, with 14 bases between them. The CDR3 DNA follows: TGTGCCAGTAGTATACAGGGGTTGGGAGGCAATGAGCAGTTCTTC. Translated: CASSIQGLGGNEQFF.

This chain's CDR3 is CARRFRDRGRYEQYF. In DNA form, the CDR3 reads TGTGCCAGAAGATTCCGGGACAGGGGCCGATACGAGCAGTACTTC. V is TRBV5-3 and J is TRBJ2-7; 10 nucleotides agree with TRBD1. TRBV5-3 is an open reading frame, and its role is uncertain. V was clipped by 5 bases and J by 4 bases; unmatched bases: 9. The CDR3 extends over 15 amino acids.

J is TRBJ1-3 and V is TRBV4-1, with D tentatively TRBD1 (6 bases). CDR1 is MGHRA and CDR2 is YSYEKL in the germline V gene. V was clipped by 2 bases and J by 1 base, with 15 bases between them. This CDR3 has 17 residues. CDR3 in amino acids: CASSQTPGQHSGNTIYF. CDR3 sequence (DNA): TGCGCCAGCAGCCAAACCCCAGGACAGCATTCTGGAAACACCATATATTTT.